This T cell receptor (beta chain) was sequenced during a study of PD-1 blockade in classical Hodgkin lymphoma. Whole-study context: Patients were administered nivolumab (3 mg/kg intravenously) every 2 weeks. Study results and limitations: At baseline, newly diagnosed patients reportedly showed less TCR diversity than healthy donors.

Time point here: cycle 4 day 1 (C4D1), after five to seven weeks of nivolumab. Patients all relapsed after autologous stem cell transplantation, and there was variation in brentuximab vedotin exposure. J gave up 3 bases and V 2 bases, and 5 bases lay outside the gene matches. Germline CDR1 reads ENHRY; CDR2 reads SYGVKD. The CDR3 extends over 16 amino acids. Profiling relied on immunoSEQ multiplex PCR, and the TCRdb table lists in-frame clones only, not all of them. The table includes some 93,000 clones, roughly 73% detected once. About this clone itself: The antigen is not known.

The specimen comprised peripheral blood mononuclear cells (PBMCs), sampled before the fourth cycle of nivolumab. This chain links TRBV10-3 with TRBJ2-3; 10 positions agree with TRBD2. The clonotype originates from a human donor with classical Hodgkin lymphoma. CDR3 sequence: CAISEVAGGRTDTQYF. DNA for the CDR3: TGTGCCATCAGTGAGGTAGCGGGAGGACGTACAGATACGCAGTATTTT.